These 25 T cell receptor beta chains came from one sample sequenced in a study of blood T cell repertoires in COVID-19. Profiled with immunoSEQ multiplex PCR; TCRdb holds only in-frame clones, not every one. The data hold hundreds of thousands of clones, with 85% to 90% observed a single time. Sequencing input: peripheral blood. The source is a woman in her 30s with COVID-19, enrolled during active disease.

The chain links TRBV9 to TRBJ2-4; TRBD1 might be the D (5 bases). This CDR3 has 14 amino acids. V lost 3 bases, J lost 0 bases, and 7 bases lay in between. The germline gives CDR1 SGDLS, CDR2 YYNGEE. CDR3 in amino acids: CASSAGLAKNIQYF. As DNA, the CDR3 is TGTGCCAGCAGCGCAGGGCTAGCCAAAAACATTCAGTACTTC.

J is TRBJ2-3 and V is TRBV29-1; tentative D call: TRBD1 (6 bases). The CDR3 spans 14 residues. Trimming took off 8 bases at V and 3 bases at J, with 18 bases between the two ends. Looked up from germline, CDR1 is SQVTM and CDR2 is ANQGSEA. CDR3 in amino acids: CSSRGRGWTDTQYF. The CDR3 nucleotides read TGCAGCTCCCGGGGCAGGGGATGGACAGATACGCAGTATTTT.

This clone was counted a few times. This chain's CDR3 is CASSLTEIGGTGYTF. DNA of the CDR3: TGCGCCAGCAGCTTGACGGAAATTGGAGGGACCGGCTACACCTTC. The chain is built from TRBV5-1 and TRBJ1-2; D possibly corresponds to TRBD1 (5 bases). Trimming pared 1 base from V and 8 bases from J, leaving 18 bases between. The germline CDR1 and CDR2 sequences are SGHRS and YFSETQ. The CDR3 covers 15 residues.

The CDR3 loop reads CASRPVEVANYGYTF. The CDR3 DNA sequence: TGCGCCAGCAGACCTGTAGAGGTAGCTAACTATGGCTACACCTTC. This chain joins TRBV4-1 and TRBJ1-2; D is uncertain. The length of the CDR3 is 15 residues. V lost 6 bases to trimming and J lost 0 bases, with 14 bases between them. Germline CDR1 and CDR2: MGHRA and YSYEKL.

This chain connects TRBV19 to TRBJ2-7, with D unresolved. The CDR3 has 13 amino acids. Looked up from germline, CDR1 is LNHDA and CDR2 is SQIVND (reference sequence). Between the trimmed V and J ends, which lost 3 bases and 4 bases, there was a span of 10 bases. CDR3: CASSMFSKYEQYV. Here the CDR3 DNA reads TGTGCCAGTAGTATGTTCAGTAAGTACGAGCAGTACGTC.

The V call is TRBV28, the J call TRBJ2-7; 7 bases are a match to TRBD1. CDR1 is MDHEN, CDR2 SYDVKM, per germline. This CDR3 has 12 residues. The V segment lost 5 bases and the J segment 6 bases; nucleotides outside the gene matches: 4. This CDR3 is CASSDPGGEQYV. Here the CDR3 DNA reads TGTGCCAGCAGTGACCCAGGGGGCGAGCAGTACGTC.

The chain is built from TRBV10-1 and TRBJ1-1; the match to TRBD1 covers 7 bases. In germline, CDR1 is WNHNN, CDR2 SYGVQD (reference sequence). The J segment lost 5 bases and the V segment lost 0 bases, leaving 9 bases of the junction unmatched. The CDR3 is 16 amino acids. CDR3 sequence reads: CASSESKRGPRTEAFF. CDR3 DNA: TGCGCCAGCAGTGAGTCGAAAAGGGGGCCGAGAACTGAAGCTTTCTTT.

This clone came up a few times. CDR3 DNA: TGCGCCAGCAGCTTGGTTTACAGGGGGAAATACGAGCAGTACTTC. As protein: CASSLVYRGKYEQYF. The chain links TRBV5-1 to TRBJ2-7, with 8 bases fitting TRBD1. V shed 0 bases, J shed 4 bases, and the junction held 6 bases outside the gene matches. The CDR3 is 15 residues long. CDR1 is SGHRS, CDR2 YFSETQ, per germline. The variable domain in full, completed from reference TRBV5-1 and TRBJ2-7, reads KAGVTQTPRYLIKTRGQQVTLSCSPISGHRSVSWYQQTPGQGLQFLFEYFSETQRNKGNFPGRFSGRQFSNSRSEMNVSTLELGDSALYLCASSLVYRGKYEQYFGPGTRLTVT.

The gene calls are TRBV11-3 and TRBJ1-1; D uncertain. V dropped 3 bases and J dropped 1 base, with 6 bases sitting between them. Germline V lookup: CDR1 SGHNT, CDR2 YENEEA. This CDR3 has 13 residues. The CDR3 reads CASSFAENTEAFF. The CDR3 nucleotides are TGTGCCAGCAGCTTTGCAGAGAACACTGAAGCTTTCTTT.

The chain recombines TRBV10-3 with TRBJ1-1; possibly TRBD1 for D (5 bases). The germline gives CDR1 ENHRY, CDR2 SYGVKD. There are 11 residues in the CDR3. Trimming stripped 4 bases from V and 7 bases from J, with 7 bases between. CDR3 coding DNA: TGTGCCATCAGTGTAGGGGATGAAGCTTTCTTT. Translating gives CAISVGDEAFF.

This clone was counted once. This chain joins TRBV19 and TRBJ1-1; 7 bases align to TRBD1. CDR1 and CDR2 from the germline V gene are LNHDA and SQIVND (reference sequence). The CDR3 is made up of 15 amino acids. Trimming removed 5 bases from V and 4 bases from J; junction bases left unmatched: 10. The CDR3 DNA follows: TGTGCCAGTAGTCCTAAGACGACAGGGCGCACTGAAGCTTTCTTT. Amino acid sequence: CASSPKTTGRTEAFF.

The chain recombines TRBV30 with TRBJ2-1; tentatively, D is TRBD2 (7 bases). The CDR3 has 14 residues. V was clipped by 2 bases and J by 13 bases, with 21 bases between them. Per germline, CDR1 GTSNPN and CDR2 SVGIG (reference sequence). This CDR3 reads CAWSMGGGRGTQFF. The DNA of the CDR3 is TGTGCCTGGAGTATGGGGGGGGGCCGTGGTACTCAGTTCTTC.

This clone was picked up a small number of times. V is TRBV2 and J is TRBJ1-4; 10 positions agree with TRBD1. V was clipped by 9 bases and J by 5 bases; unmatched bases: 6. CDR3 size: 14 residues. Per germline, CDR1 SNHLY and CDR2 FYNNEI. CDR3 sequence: CASATGGENEKLFF. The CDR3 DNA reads TGTGCCAGTGCGACAGGGGGCGAAAATGAAAAACTGTTTTTT. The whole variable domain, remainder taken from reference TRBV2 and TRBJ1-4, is EPEVTQTPSHQVTQMGQEVILRCVPISNHLYFYWYRQILGQKVEFLVSFYNNEISEKSEIFDDQFSVERPDGSNFTLKIRSTKLEDSAMYFCASATGGENEKLFFGSGTQLSVL.

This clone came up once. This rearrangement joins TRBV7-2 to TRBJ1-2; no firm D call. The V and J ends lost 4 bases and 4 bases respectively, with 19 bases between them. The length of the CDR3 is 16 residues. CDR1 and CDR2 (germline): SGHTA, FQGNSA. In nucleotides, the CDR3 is TGTGCCAGCAGCTCGAACTATGGCTCCCCTGGCTATGGCTACACCTTC. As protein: CASSSNYGSPGYGYTF.

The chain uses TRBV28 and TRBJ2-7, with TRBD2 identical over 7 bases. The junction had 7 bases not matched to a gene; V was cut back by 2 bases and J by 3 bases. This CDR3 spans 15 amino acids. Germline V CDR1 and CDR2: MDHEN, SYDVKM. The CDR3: CASSLHLGGSYEQYV. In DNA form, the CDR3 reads TGTGCCAGCAGTTTACACCTCGGGGGGAGCTACGAGCAGTACGTC.

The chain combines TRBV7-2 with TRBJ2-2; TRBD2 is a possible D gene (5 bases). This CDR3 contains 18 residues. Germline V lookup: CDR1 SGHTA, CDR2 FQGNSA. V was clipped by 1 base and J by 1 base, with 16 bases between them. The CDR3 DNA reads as TGTGCCAGCAGCTTAGAGTCGACGGGGTGGTTGAACACCGGGGAGCTGTTTTTT. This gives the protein CASSLESTGWLNTGELFF.

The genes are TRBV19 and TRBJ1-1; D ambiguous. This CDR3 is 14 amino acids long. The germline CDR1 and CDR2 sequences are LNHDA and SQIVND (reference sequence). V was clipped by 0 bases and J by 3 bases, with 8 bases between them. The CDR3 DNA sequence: TGTGCCAGTAGTATAGATTTCCGTTACACTGAAGCTTTCTTT. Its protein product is CASSIDFRYTEAFF.

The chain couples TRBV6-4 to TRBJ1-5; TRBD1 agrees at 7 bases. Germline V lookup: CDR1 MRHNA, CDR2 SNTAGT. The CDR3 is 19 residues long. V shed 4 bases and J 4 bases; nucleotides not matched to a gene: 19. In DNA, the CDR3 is TGTGCCAGCAGTGTTACCCGAGAACAGGGGCCCAAAGGTAATCAGCCCCAGCATTTT. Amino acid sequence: CASSVTREQGPKGNQPQHF.

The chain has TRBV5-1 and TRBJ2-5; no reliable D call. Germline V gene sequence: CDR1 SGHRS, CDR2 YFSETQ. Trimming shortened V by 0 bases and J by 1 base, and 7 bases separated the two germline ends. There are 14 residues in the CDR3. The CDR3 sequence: CASSLEEIQETQYF. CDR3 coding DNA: TGCGCCAGCAGCTTGGAGGAGATCCAAGAGACCCAGTACTTC.

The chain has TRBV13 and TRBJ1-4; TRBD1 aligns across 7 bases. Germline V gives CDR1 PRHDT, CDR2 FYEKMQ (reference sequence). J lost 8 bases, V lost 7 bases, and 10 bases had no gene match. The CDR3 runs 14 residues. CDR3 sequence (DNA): TGTGCCAGCACCCTGGACAGGAGAGGGGAAAAACTGTTTTTT. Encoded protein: CASTLDRRGEKLFF.

The CDR3 region is CASTEGNQPQHF. The CDR3 region has the DNA TGTGCCAGCACCGAGGGAAATCAGCCCCAGCATTTT. This chain connects TRBV2 to TRBJ1-5, with D hard to call. Germline assignment: CDR1 SNHLY and CDR2 FYNNEI. The V end lost 7 bases, the J end lost 4 bases, and 8 bases lay between the germline ends. This CDR3 region has 12 residues.

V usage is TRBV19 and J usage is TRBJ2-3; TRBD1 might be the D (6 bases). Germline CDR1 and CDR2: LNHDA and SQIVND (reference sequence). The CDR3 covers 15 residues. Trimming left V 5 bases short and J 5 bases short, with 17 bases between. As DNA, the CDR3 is TGTGCCAGTAGTCGAGAGCACAGGGCGGTAGATACGCAGTATTTT. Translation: CASSREHRAVDTQYF.

CDR3 amino acids: CASQRQNTEAFF. CDR3 DNA sequence: TGTGCCAGCCAGAGGCAGAACACTGAAGCTTTCTTT. The rearrangement joins TRBV2 to TRBJ1-1; D is unclear. Trimming took 8 bases from V and 1 from J, leaving 8 bases between them. Germline loops: CDR1 SNHLY, CDR2 FYNNEI. The CDR3 consists of 12 residues.

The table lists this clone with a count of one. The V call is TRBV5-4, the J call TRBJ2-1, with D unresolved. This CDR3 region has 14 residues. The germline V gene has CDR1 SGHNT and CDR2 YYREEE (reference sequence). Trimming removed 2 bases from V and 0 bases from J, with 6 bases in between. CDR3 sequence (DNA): TGTGCCAGCAGCTTCCCGAGCTCCTACAATGAGCAGTTCTTC. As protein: CASSFPSSYNEQFF.

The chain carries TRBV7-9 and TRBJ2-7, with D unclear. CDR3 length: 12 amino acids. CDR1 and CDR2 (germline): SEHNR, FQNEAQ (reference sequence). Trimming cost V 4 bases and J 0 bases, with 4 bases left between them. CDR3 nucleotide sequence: TGTGCCAGCAGCTACAGCTCCTACGAGCAGTACGTC. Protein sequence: CASSYSSYEQYV.